This T cell receptor (beta chain) originates from a study of beta chain features in type 1 diabetes. On this clone: Other DNA sequences in the same sample also yield this CDR3.

One heparinised blood draw averaging approximately 100 mL was given by each donor. As every portion of the isolated RNA was reverse transcribed, the sequencing read expressed TCRB transcripts. Read counts averaged around 3.9 million for samples of naive, central memory and regulatory T cells. Data came from immunoSEQ multiplex PCR; TCRdb stores just in-frame clones and leaves some out. The top ten hold 6.7% of the sample, which has under 400,000 clones, 14% seen once. The ends were cut back, 6 bases at V and 2 bases at J, with 7 bases in the middle. CDR1 is KGHSH and CDR2 is LQKENI in the germline V gene. The CDR3 is 12 amino acids.

The material sequenced was central memory CD4+ T cells from blood. This clonotype originated in a man aged 25 to 40 in good health. The chain links TRBV18 to TRBJ2-5, with a possible D match to TRBD2 (6 bases). The CDR3 protein is CASSGGQETQYF. In nucleotides, the CDR3 is TGTGCCAGCTCCGGGGGTCAAGAGACCCAGTACTTC.